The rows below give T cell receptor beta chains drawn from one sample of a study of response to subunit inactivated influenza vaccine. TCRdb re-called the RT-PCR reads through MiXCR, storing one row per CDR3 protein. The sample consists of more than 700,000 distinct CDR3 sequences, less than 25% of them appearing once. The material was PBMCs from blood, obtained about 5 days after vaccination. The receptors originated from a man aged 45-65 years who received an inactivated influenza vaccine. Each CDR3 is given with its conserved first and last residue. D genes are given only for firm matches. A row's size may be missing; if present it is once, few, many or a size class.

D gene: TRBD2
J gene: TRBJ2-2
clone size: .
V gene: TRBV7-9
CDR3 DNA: TGTGCCAGCAGCTTAACTAGCGGGATGAACACCGGGGAGCTGTTTTTT
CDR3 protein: CASSLTSGMNTGELFF

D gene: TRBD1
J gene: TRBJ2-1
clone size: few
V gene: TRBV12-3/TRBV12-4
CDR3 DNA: TGTGCCAGCAGTCGAGACCCGGGACAGCCTTACAATGAGCAGTTCTTC
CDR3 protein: CASSRDPGQPYNEQFF

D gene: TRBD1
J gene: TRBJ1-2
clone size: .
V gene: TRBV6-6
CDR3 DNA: TGTGCCAGCAGGCCCGGGACAGGTCTTGGCTACACCTTC
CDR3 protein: CASRPGTGLGYTF

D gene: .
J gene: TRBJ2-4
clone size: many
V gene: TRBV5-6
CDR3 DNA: TGTGCCAGCAGCTTGGGTGGGTCGGTTCAGTACTTC
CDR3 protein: CASSLGGSVQYF

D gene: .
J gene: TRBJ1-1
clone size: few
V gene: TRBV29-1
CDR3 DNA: TGCAGCGTGGGGGCTGTCTTGAACACTGAAGCTTTCTTT
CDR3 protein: CSVGAVLNTEAFF

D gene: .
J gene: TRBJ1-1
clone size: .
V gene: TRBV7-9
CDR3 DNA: TGTGCCAGCAGCTTGCCGGGACGAGGAGCTGAAGCTTTCTTT
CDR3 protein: CASSLPGRGAEAFF

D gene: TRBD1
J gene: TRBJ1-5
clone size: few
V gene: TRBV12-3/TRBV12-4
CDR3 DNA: TGTGCCAGCAGTCCCGGGACAGGGGCGATCTATAGCAATCAGCCCCAGCATTTT
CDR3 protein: CASSPGTGAIYSNQPQHF

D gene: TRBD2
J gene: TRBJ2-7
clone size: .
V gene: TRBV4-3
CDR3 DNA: TGCGCCAGCAGCCAAGATGGGGCTAGCGGGTACGAGCAGTACTTC
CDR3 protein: CASSQDGASGYEQYF

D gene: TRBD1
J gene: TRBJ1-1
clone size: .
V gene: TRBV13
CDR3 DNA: TGTGCCAGCAGCTCCCCCAGGGGGCAGGGAACTGAAGCTTTCTTT
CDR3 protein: CASSSPRGQGTEAFF

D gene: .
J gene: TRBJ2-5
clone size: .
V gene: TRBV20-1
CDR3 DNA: TGCAGTGCTAGAGTCACCGGGGGAACATCTCTGAGGGCAATGTACCAAGAGACCCAGTACTTC
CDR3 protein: CSARVTGGTSLRAMYQETQYF

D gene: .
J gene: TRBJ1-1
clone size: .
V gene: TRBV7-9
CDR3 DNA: TGTGCCAGCAGCACCTTCGCAAAAGGCACTGAAGCTTTCTTT
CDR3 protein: CASSTFAKGTEAFF

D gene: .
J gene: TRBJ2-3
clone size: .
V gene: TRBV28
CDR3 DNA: TGTGCCAGCAGTTTGGAGGGGGCGCTTCCTAGAGATACGCAGTATTTT
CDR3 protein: CASSLEGALPRDTQYF

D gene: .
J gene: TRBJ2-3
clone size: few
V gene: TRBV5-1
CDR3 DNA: TGCGCCAGCAGCTCCTATCGAGATACGCAGTATTTT
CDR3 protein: CASSSYRDTQYF

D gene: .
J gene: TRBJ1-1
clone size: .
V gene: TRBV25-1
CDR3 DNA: TGTGCCAGCAGTGAACTCTTGGGGAACACTGAAGCTTTCTTT
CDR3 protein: CASSELLGNTEAFF

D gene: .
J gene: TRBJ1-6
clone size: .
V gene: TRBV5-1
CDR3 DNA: TGCGCCAGCAGCTCCAGGGAACGGCGATATTCACCCCTCCACTTT
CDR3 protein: CASSSRERRYSPLHF

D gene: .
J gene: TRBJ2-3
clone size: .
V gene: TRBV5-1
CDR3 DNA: TGCGCCAGCAGCACCCGGGACATGGTTCCTCATGGAGCAGATACGCAGTATTTT
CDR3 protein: CASSTRDMVPHGADTQYF

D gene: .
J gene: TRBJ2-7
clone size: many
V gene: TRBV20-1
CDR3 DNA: TGCAGTGTTAATGCGCAGTCGAGCTCCTACGAGCAGTACTTC
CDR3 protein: CSVNAQSSSYEQYF

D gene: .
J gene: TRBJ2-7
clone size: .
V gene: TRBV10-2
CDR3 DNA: TGCGCCAGCAGAAAACAGACTACCTACGAGCAGTACTTC
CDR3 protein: CASRKQTTYEQYF

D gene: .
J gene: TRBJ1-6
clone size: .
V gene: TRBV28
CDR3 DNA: TGTGCCAGCAGTTTTGAGTATAATTCACCCCTCCACTTT
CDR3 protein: CASSFEYNSPLHF

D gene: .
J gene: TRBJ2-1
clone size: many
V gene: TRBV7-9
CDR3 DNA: TGTGCCAGCAGCTTAGGGGGTGGGGAGCAGTTCTTC
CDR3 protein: CASSLGGGEQFF

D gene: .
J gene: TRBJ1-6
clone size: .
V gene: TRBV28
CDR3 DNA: TGTGCAGCAGCAGGGTATTCTTCACCCCTCCACTTT
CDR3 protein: CAAAGYSSPLHF

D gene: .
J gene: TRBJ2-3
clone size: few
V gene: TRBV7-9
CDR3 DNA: TGTGCCAGCAGCGTAGCCGGCGCCCCCACAGATACGCAGTATTTT
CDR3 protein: CASSVAGAPTDTQYF

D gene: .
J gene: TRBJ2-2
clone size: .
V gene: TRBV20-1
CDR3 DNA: TGCAGTGCTACCCAATCAGGAGCCGGGGAGCTGTTTTTT
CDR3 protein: CSATQSGAGELFF